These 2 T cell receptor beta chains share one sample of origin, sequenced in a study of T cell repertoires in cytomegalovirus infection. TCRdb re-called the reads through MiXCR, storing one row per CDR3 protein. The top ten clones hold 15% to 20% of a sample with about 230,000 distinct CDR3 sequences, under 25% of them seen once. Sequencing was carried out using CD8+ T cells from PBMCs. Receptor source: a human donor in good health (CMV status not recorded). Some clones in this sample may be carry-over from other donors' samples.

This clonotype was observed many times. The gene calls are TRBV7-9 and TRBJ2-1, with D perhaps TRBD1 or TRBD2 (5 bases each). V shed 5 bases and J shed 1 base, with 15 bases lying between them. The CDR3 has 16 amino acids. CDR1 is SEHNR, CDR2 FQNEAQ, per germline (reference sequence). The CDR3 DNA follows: TGTGCCAGCAGCCAAGACAGCGGAACATCCTACAATGAGCAGTTCTTC. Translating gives CASSQDSGTSYNEQFF.

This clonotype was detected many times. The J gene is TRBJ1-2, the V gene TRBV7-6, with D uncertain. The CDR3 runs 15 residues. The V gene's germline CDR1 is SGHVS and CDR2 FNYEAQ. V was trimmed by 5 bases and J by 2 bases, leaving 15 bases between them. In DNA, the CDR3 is TGTGCCAGCAGCCCAAACTATGTCCTGAACTATGGCTACACCTTC. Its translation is CASSPNYVLNYGYTF.